A selection of T cell receptor beta chains follows, all from one sample in a study of spatial heterogeneity in lung cancer. TCRdb processed the 5' RACE reads anew with MiXCR; each CDR3 protein has one entry. The repertoire holds around 110,000 distinct CDR3 sequences, more than 10% seen once, with 15% to 20% in the top ten. Sample: PBMCs, taken at follow-up. Receptors originate from a male donor with early-stage non-small cell lung cancer. CDR3s include the opening cysteine and the closing phenylalanine or tryptophan. A D gene is named only where the DNA matches it firmly. Not all rows give a size; the values are once, few, many and, for expanded clones, a class.

TRBV24-1	TRBJ1-2	many	-	TGTGCCACCAGTGATGGCAGGGGATATGGCTACACCTTC	CATSDGRGYGYTF
TRBV9	TRBJ1-6	-	-	TGTGCCAGCAGCGTAGTAGGTGATAATTCACCCCTCCACTTT	CASSVVGDNSPLHF
TRBV6-1	TRBJ1-2	many	-	TGTGCCAGCAGTGAAGGCTATGGCTACACCTTC	CASSEGYGYTF
TRBV4-2	TRBJ2-1	few	-	TGTGCCAGCAGCCAAGATTTGGCTAGCGCGCAGGGTGAGCAGTTCTTC	CASSQDLASAQGEQFF
TRBV6-2/TRBV6-3	TRBJ2-7	-	TRBD2	TGTGCCAGCAGTCGGACTAGCGGGGGGCGATACTCCTACGAGCAGTACTTC	CASSRTSGGRYSYEQYF
TRBV7-9	TRBJ1-4	-	TRBD1	TGTGCCAGCAGCTTCGGACAGGGGGCGGAAAAACTGTTTTTT	CASSFGQGAEKLFF
TRBV3-1	TRBJ2-5	few	-	TGTACCAGCAGCCAAGAAGGCTCGCGAGAGACCCAGTACTTC	CTSSQEGSRETQYF
TRBV9	TRBJ2-7	few	TRBD2	TGTGCCAGCAGCGTAGTGGGTAGCGGGGGCCTCTACGAGCAGTACTTC	CASSVVGSGGLYEQYF
TRBV11-2	TRBJ2-1	-	-	TGTGCCAGCAGCCCCCCCTACAATGAGCAGTTCTTC	CASSPPYNEQFF
TRBV20-1	TRBJ1-1	many	-	TGCAGTGCTTTTGACAAGAACACTGAAGCTTTCTTT	CSAFDKNTEAFF
TRBV5-1	TRBJ1-4	-	TRBD1	TGCGCCAGCAGCTTAGCAGGGACAGTTGATAATGAAAAACTGTTTTTT	CASSLAGTVDNEKLFF
TRBV21-1	TRBJ1-5	-	-	TGTGCCAGCACCTCCGAGTGGGCGAGCATGGCCCAGCATTTT	CASTSEWASMAQHF
TRBV30	TRBJ1-1	-	-	TGTGCCTGGAGTCCCCGGGGGGGGGCTGAAGCTTTCTTT	CAWSPRGGAEAFF
TRBV11-2	TRBJ1-1	many	-	TGTGCCAGCAGCTTAGATCCGGGGATGAACACTGAAGCTTTCTTT	CASSLDPGMNTEAFF
TRBV27	TRBJ2-7	-	TRBD1	TGTGCCAGCAGCCGAGAAACCAGGGGGCGGTACGAGCAGTACTTC	CASSRETRGRYEQYF
TRBV29-1	TRBJ1-4	many	-	TGCAGCGTCGCAGGGGATTACAATGAAAAACTGTTTTTT	CSVAGDYNEKLFF
TRBV6-5	TRBJ2-2	many	-	TGTGCCAGCAGTTACTCGTTAGGGCTCAGCACCGGGGAGCTGTTTTTT	CASSYSLGLSTGELFF
TRBV7-9	TRBJ1-1	-	-	TGTGCCAGCAGCTTACGCACTGAAGCTTTCTTT	CASSLRTEAFF
TRBV5-1	TRBJ1-6	few	-	TGCGCCAGCAGCTTGTCCAGGCTCTATAATTCACCCCTCCACTTT	CASSLSRLYNSPLHF
TRBV10-3	TRBJ2-3	-	-	TGTGCCATCAGAGAGACAGGTTCTAGCACAGATACGCAGTATTTT	CAIRETGSSTDTQYF
TRBV6-2/TRBV6-3	TRBJ2-4	-	-	TGTGCCAGCAGTGTGGACCGGGAGATCGGAAACATTCAGTACTTC	CASSVDREIGNIQYF
TRBV30	TRBJ2-7	many	-	TGTGCCTGGGTAAAAGCGGTGAGCTCCTACGAGCAGTACTTC	CAWVKAVSSYEQYF